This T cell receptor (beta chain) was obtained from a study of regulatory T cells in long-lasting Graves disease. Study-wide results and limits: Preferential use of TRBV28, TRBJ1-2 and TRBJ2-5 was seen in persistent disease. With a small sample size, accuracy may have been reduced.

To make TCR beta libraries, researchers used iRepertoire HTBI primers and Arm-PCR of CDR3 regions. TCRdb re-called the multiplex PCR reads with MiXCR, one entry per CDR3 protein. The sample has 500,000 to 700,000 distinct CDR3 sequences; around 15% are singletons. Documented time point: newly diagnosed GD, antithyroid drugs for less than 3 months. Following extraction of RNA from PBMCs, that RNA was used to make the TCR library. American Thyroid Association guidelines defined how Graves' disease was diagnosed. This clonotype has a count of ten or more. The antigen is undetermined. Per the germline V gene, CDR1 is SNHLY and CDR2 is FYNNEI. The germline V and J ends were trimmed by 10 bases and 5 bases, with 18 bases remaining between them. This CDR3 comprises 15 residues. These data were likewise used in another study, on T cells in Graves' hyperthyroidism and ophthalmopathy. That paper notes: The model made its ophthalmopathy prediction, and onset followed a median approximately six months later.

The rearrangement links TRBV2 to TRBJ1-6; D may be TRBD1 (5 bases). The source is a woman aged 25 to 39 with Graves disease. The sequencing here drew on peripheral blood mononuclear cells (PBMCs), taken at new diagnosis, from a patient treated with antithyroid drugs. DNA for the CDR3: TGTGCCACCTCACGACGGGACCTAAATAATTCACCCCTCCACTTT. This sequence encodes CATSRRDLNNSPLHF.